The entry that follows covers one T cell receptor (beta chain) sequence. Its antigen is as yet unknown. V gave up 5 bases and J gave up 5 bases; unmatched junction bases: 2. Germline lookup yields CDR1 MGHRA and CDR2 YSYEKL. The CDR3 is made up of 13 amino acids. The sample belongs to a study of shared clonotypes between healthy human individuals. Study outcomes and limitations: Among the subsets, naive ones generally showed larger estimated richness than memory ones. An effect of sequencing depth on clonotype sharing among donors was expected.

CD8 cells regarded as naive lacked CD45RO, were positively chosen for CCR7, and omitted terminally differentiated effector memory CD45RA+ cells. Donors comprised only Caucasian adults living in Nashville, Tennessee. TCRdb keeps only in-frame clones here, not all; method: immunoSEQ multiplex PCR. The table has around 2,000,000 clones, approximately 94% seen once. Sequenced sample: naive CD8+ T cells sorted from blood. The TCR comes from a man between 18 and 35 years old in good health. This chain uses TRBV4-1 with TRBJ2-2; 7 bases align to TRBD1. CDR3 residues: CASSYRGTGELFF. DNA of the CDR3: TGCGCCAGCAGCTACAGGGGTACCGGGGAGCTGTTTTTT.